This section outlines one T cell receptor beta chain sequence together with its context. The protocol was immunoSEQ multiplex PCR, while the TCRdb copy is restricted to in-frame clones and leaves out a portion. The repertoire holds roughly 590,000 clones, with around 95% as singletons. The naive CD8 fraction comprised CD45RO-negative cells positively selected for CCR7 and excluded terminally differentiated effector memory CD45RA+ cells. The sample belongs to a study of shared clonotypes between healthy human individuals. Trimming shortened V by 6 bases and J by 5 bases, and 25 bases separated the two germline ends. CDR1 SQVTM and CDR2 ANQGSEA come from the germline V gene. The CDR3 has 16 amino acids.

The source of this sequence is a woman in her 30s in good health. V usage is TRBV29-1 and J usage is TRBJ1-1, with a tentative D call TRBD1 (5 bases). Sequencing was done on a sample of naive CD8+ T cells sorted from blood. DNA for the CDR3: TGCAGCGTCGATTTTAACCCACAGGTGGGCAGTACTGAAGCTTTCTTT. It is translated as CSVDFNPQVGSTEAFF.